A single sample gave rise to the 19 T cell receptor beta chains below, sequenced in a study of Ad26.COV2.S vaccination and SARS-CoV-2 variants. Stated treatment: 19 received Ad26.COV2.S at low or high dose, single or two shots; 5 received placebo; per-sample allocation not given. Day 63 after the first injection of vaccine or placebo was the sampling time. Repertoires were generated with immunoSEQ multiplex PCR, while TCRdb's copy carries only in-frame clones and drops some. The sample shows around 300,000 clones, about 90% of them seen only once. Sequenced material: peripheral blood, taken in a trial of Ad26.COV2.S vaccine versus placebo. All receptors come from a person aged 18-60 years who received the Ad26.COV2.S COVID-19 vaccine or a placebo.

This clone was seen once. The chain carries TRBV5-1 and TRBJ2-7, with 13 bases fitting TRBD2. Trimming took 5 bases from V and 0 from J; bases not matched to a gene: 8. Germline lookup yields CDR1 SGHRS and CDR2 YFSETQ. The CDR3 is 17 amino acids. The CDR3: CASSATSGGAVSYEQYF. Here the CDR3 DNA reads TGCGCCAGCAGTGCAACTAGCGGGGGGGCCGTCTCCTACGAGCAGTACTTC. The full variable domain, in which reference TRBV5-1 and TRBJ2-7 provide the parts outside the CDR3, is KAGVTQTPRYLIKTRGQQVTLSCSPISGHRSVSWYQQTPGQGLQFLFEYFSETQRNKGNFPGRFSGRQFSNSRSEMNVSTLELGDSALYLCASSATSGGAVSYEQYFGPGTRLTVT.

The chain is built from TRBV24-1 and TRBJ2-7; 7 bases are shared with TRBD1. Germline loops: CDR1 KGHDR, CDR2 SFDVKD. The CDR3 has 15 amino acids. V gave up 8 bases and J gave up 5 bases; unmatched junction bases: 14. CDR3 loop: CATTPKQGISHEQYV. As DNA, the CDR3 is TGTGCCACCACGCCAAAACAGGGGATTTCCCACGAGCAGTACGTC.

This rearrangement joins TRBV27 to TRBJ1-1; D is uncertain. The CDR3 consists of 14 residues. Trimming pared 4 bases from V and 4 bases from J, leaving 13 bases between. Per the germline V gene, CDR1 is MNHEY and CDR2 is SMNVEV (reference sequence). The DNA of the CDR3 is TGTGCCAGCAGTTACGCAGGAATCGGCACTGAAGCTTTCTTT. Residues: CASSYAGIGTEAFF.

The J gene is TRBJ2-7, the V gene TRBV19, with unresolved D. Germline V gene data show CDR1 as LNHDA and CDR2 as SQIVND (reference sequence). The CDR3 runs 17 residues. Trimming removed 7 bases at V and 1 base at J, with 23 bases between. The CDR3 loop is CASKRRVRERLSYEQYV. The CDR3 bases are TGTGCCAGTAAGCGTCGTGTTCGCGAAAGATTATCCTACGAGCAGTACGTC.

This clone was found a few times. This rearrangement joins TRBV7-9 to TRBJ1-2; D might be TRBD1 (6 bases). The CDR3 loop spans 16 amino acids. V dropped 4 bases and J dropped 0 bases, with 15 bases sitting between them. Germline V lookup: CDR1 SEHNR, CDR2 FQNEAQ (reference sequence). As DNA, the CDR3 is TGTGCCAGCAGCTCTAGGACAGCAACCTCTAACTATGGCTACACCTTC. Amino acid sequence: CASSSRTATSNYGYTF.

The V gene is TRBV3-1 (or the pseudogene TRBV3-2), the J gene TRBJ1-4, with 7 bases fitting TRBD1. Looked up from germline, CDR1 is LGHDT and CDR2 is YNNKEL (reference sequence). The CDR3 is 18 amino acids. Trimming cost V 0 bases and J 7 bases; bases outside gene matches: 14. CDR3 in amino acids: CASSQDPGQSFIIEKLFF. The CDR3 bases are TGTGCCAGCAGCCAAGACCCGGGACAGAGCTTTATAATTGAAAAACTGTTTTTT.

The V and J genes are TRBV7-2 and TRBJ2-7; the match to TRBD1 covers 9 bases. The CDR3 is made up of 15 amino acids. Germline lookup yields CDR1 SGHTA and CDR2 FQGNSA. V shed 5 bases, J shed 3 bases, and the junction held 8 bases outside the gene matches. The CDR3 spells CASSPGTGNSYEQYF. In nucleotides, the CDR3 is TGTGCCAGCAGCCCCGGGACAGGGAATAGCTACGAGCAGTACTTC.

The chain is built from TRBV7-3 and TRBJ2-3; TRBD2 aligns across 10 bases. CDR3 length equals 16 residues. V gave up 5 bases and J gave up 3 bases; unmatched junction bases: 8. Per germline, CDR1 SGHTA and CDR2 FQGTGA. The CDR3 DNA follows: TGTGCCAGCAGCGCCCCAACTAGCGGGACAACAGATACGCAGTATTTT. Encoded protein: CASSAPTSGTTDTQYF.

This chain uses TRBV29-1 with TRBJ1-1, with D unresolved. This CDR3 is 13 amino acids long. CDR1 is SQVTM, CDR2 ANQGSEA, per germline. V was cut by 5 bases and J by 1 base, with 11 bases left in between. CDR3 sequence reads: CSVLGTSNTEAFF. Written as DNA, the CDR3 is TGCAGCGTTCTTGGCACTTCGAACACTGAAGCTTTCTTT.

A single count supports this clone. This chain connects TRBV3-1 (or the pseudogene TRBV3-2) to TRBJ2-1, with D uncertain. Looked up from germline, CDR1 is LGHDT and CDR2 is YNNKEL (reference sequence). The ends were cut back, 5 bases at V and 3 bases at J, with 8 bases in the middle. The CDR3 totals 13 residues. CDR3: CASSDLGYNEQFF. Written as DNA, the CDR3 is TGTGCCAGCAGCGATTTAGGCTACAATGAGCAGTTCTTC.

The chain has TRBV6-2 or TRBV6-3 and TRBJ2-7; D is unresolved. This CDR3 spans 12 amino acids. Trimming left V 2 bases short and J 3 bases short, with 5 bases between. The germline V gene has CDR1 MNHEY and CDR2 SVGEGT. CDR3 sequence reads: CASSYENYEQYF. The CDR3 coding sequence is TGTGCCAGCAGTTACGAGAACTACGAGCAGTACTTC.

CDR3 in DNA: TGTGCCAGCAGCTTGGGGGGCGAGGAAGGGGAGACCCAGTACTTC. Its translation: CASSLGGEEGETQYF. This chain joins TRBV5-4 and TRBJ2-5; possibly TRBD1 for D (5 bases). V was pared by 0 bases and J by 5 bases, with 14 bases between. This CDR3 is 15 amino acids long. Per the germline V gene, CDR1 is SGHNT and CDR2 is YYREEE (reference sequence).

The chain joins TRBV6-6 to TRBJ1-5; 7 bases line up with TRBD1. V lost 2 bases and J lost 0; bases outside the gene matches: 4. The CDR3 totals 16 residues. In germline, CDR1 is MNHNY, CDR2 SVGAGI (reference sequence). The CDR3 spells CASSYGGQTSNQPQHF. The CDR3 bases are TGTGCCAGCAGTTACGGGGGACAGACTAGCAATCAGCCCCAGCATTTT.

This sequence joins TRBV6-5 and TRBJ1-4; no clear D. The V end lost 9 bases, the J end lost 5 bases, and 13 bases lay between the germline ends. Germline CDR1 MNHEY, CDR2 SVGAGI. This CDR3 contains 13 residues. In DNA form, the CDR3 reads TGTGCCAGTCAAGCAGGAAAAAATGAAAAACTGTTTTTT. Its translation is CASQAGKNEKLFF.

V and J are TRBV30 and TRBJ2-3, with 9 bases identical to TRBD1. CDR1 and CDR2 from the germline V gene are GTSNPN and SVGIG (reference sequence). This CDR3 comprises 15 residues. Trimming at V came to 1 base and at J to 2 bases, leaving 4 bases not matched to a gene. CDR3 amino acids: CAWSAYRGLTDTQYF. CDR3 DNA: TGTGCCTGGAGTGCCTACAGGGGGCTCACAGATACGCAGTATTTT.

The chain couples TRBV7-6 to TRBJ2-1; D gene ambiguous. V was shortened by 1 base and J by 4 bases, with 8 bases between the two germline ends. The length of the CDR3 is 14 residues. Germline loops: CDR1 SGHVS, CDR2 FNYEAQ. This chain's CDR3 is CASSLGAAYNEQFF. The CDR3 coding sequence is TGTGCCAGCAGCTTAGGTGCCGCATACAATGAGCAGTTCTTC.

The chain employs TRBV5-8 and TRBJ1-1; D ambiguous. The CDR3 runs 17 residues. The germline CDR1 and CDR2 sequences are SGHTS and YDEGEE. Between the trimmed V and J ends, which lost 5 bases and 0 bases, there was a span of 20 bases. CDR3 loop: CASRDLTIRRMNTEAFF. The CDR3 nucleotides read TGTGCCAGCAGGGACCTGACAATACGAAGAATGAACACTGAAGCTTTCTTT.

This clone occurred once. The rearrangement links TRBV7-3 to TRBJ1-1; unclear D gene. The V end lost 1 base, the J end lost 5 bases, and 11 bases lay between the germline ends. CDR1 is SGHTA and CDR2 is FQGTGA in the germline V gene. CDR3 length equals 14 residues. The CDR3 sequence: CASSLNPRGTEAFF. The CDR3 DNA sequence: TGTGCCAGCAGCTTAAATCCCCGAGGGACTGAAGCTTTCTTT.

This rearrangement joins TRBV9 to TRBJ1-3, with D hard to call. V lost 0 bases to trimming and J lost 0 bases, with 7 bases between them. The CDR3 totals 15 residues. Per the germline V gene, CDR1 is SGDLS and CDR2 is YYNGEE. CDR3 in DNA: TGTGCCAGCAGCGTAGACAGCTTCTCTGGAAACACCATATATTTT. This gives the protein CASSVDSFSGNTIYF.